This passage covers 19 T cell receptor beta chains from one sample sequenced in a study of T cells after yellow fever vaccination. TCRdb itself ran the 5' RACE reads through MiXCR, one entry per CDR3 protein. The profile covers some 260,000 distinct CDR3 sequences, with roughly 4.8% appearing a single time and around 3.5% taken by the ten largest. The material sequenced was CD4+ T cells sorted from PBMCs, taken on the day of the yellow fever booster vaccination. The receptors come from a man between 18 and 35 years old who received the YFV17D yellow fever vaccine.

The rearrangement uses TRBV5-4 and TRBJ2-2; either TRBD1 or TRBD2 may supply D (6 bases each). Germline V gives CDR1 SGHNT, CDR2 YYREEE (reference sequence). The CDR3 covers 15 residues. Deletions cut 8 bases from V and 0 bases from J, with 14 bases between. The CDR3 region has the DNA TGTGCCAGAAGTATGGGGGGCTCGAACACCGGGGAGCTGTTTTTT. Its protein product is CARSMGGSNTGELFF. Based on the CDR3 plus reference TRBV5-4 and TRBJ2-2, the full variable domain is ETGVTQSPTHLIKTRGQQVTLRCSSQSGHNTVSWYQQALGQGPQFIFQYYREEENGRGNFPPRFSGLQFPNYSSELNVNALELDDSALYLCARSMGGSNTGELFFGEGSRLTVL.

The chain employs TRBV28 and TRBJ2-3, with D maybe TRBD2 (6 bases). With 5 bases removed from V and 4 bases from J, the gap between germline ends came to 19 bases. CDR1 MDHEN and CDR2 SYDVKM come from the germline V gene. There are 16 residues in the CDR3. This CDR3 is CASSPLFRDFSDTQYF. The CDR3 DNA follows: TGTGCCAGCAGTCCTCTCTTCCGGGACTTCTCAGATACGCAGTATTTT.

This clonotype was detected only a few times. The V call is TRBV4-3, the J call TRBJ2-1; D is perhaps TRBD2 (6 bases). The V gene's germline CDR1 is LGHNA and CDR2 YSLEER. The V end lost 4 bases, the J end lost 8 bases, and 15 bases lay between the germline ends. CDR3 length: 14 residues. In DNA, the CDR3 is TGCGCCAGCAGCCCTACGGGACTCGACGATGAGCAGTTCTTC. Its translation: CASSPTGLDDEQFF.

This clonotype was detected a few times. The J gene is TRBJ1-2, the V gene TRBV2; weak D call: TRBD1 (5 bases). Germline loops: CDR1 SNHLY, CDR2 FYNNEI. V dropped 6 bases and J dropped 1 base, with 12 bases sitting between them. The length of the CDR3 is 14 residues. CDR3 sequence reads: CASSAGTDNYGYTF. The DNA of the CDR3 is TGTGCCAGCAGCGCCGGGACGGATAACTATGGCTACACCTTC.

Remarks on this clonotype: A junction end diverges from the germline sequence, so it may reflect a read error. The chain has TRBV5-1 and TRBJ1-4; no firm D call. Germline V gives CDR1 SGHRS, CDR2 YFSETQ. This CDR3 comprises 14 residues. The CDR3, as DNA: TGCGCCTGCAGCCTCCTTACAACTAATGAACAACTGTTTTTT. Translating it yields CACSLLTTNEQLFF.

This clonotype was counted ten times or more. The chain employs TRBV9 and TRBJ2-4; 9 positions match TRBD1. The V segment lost 3 bases and the J segment 11 bases; nucleotides outside the gene matches: 3. Germline V CDR1 and CDR2: SGDLS, YYNGEE. This CDR3 spans 12 amino acids. The CDR3 nucleotides read TGTGCCAGCAGCGCGGGACAGGGAGTTCAGTACTTC. Translating gives CASSAGQGVQYF.

CDR3 protein: CASSFSRSTDTQYF. In DNA, the CDR3 is TGCGCCAGCAGCTTTAGTCGGAGCACAGATACGCAGTATTTT. This chain connects TRBV5-1 to TRBJ2-3, with no clear D. This CDR3 contains 14 residues. Trimming cost V 2 bases and J 0 bases, with 7 bases left between them. Looked up from germline, CDR1 is SGHRS and CDR2 is YFSETQ. Supplemented by reference TRBV5-1 and TRBJ2-3, the full variable domain reads KAGVTQTPRYLIKTRGQQVTLSCSPISGHRSVSWYQQTPGQGLQFLFEYFSETQRNKGNFPGRFSGRQFSNSRSEMNVSTLELGDSALYLCASSFSRSTDTQYFGPGTRLTVL.

The rearrangement links TRBV7-3 to TRBJ2-3; 10 bases line up with TRBD1. Germline V gives CDR1 SGHTA, CDR2 FQGTGA. The CDR3 totals 16 residues. V shed 2 bases, J shed 2 bases, and the junction held 4 bases outside the gene matches. The CDR3 nucleotides are TGTGCCAGCAGCTTATCCGGGACAGGGGTCACAGATACGCAGTATTTT. Protein: CASSLSGTGVTDTQYF.

This clonotype was counted a few times. The rearrangement uses TRBV6-5 and TRBJ1-4; 9 bases map to TRBD1. Looked up from germline, CDR1 is MNHEY and CDR2 is SVGAGI. J lost 10 bases, V lost 6 bases, and 9 bases had no gene match. This CDR3 is built from 14 residues. This CDR3 reads CASSAGTGLGKLFF. DNA of the CDR3: TGTGCCAGCAGCGCCGGGACAGGGCTGGGAAAACTGTTTTTT.

This clonotype showed up many times. The CDR3 coding sequence is TGTGCCAGCAGTAGCTATAGCTCCTACAATGAGCAGTTCTTC. Protein product: CASSSYSSYNEQFF. The chain carries TRBV28 and TRBJ2-1; no firm D call. The CDR3 totals 14 residues. V lost 5 bases and J 0 bases, leaving 8 bases between the germline ends. From germline, CDR1 is MDHEN and CDR2 SYDVKM. Full variable domain (rest looked up from reference TRBV28 and TRBJ2-1): DVKVTQSSRYLVKRTGEKVFLECVQDMDHENMFWYRQDPGLGLRLIYFSYDVKMKEKGDIPEGYSVSREKKERFSLILESASTNQTSMYLCASSSYSSYNEQFFGPGTRLTVL.

The sample holds a few counts of this clonotype. The chain carries TRBV5-1 and TRBJ1-1, with D uncertain. The CDR3 has 15 residues. Per the germline V gene, CDR1 is SGHRS and CDR2 is YFSETQ. Trimming left V 4 bases short and J 0 bases short, with 13 bases between. CDR3 nucleotides: TGCGCCAGCAGCATTGAGACATCTATGAACACTGAAGCTTTCTTT. It encodes CASSIETSMNTEAFF.

The DNA of the CDR3 is TGTGCCAGCAGCCGATTCCCCCCCCGGTCCTACAATGAGCAGTTCTTC. This sequence encodes CASSRFPPRSYNEQFF. V and J are TRBV7-2 and TRBJ2-1; D call uncertain. In germline, CDR1 is SGHTA, CDR2 FQGNSA. The germline V and J ends were trimmed by 5 bases and 1 base, with 15 bases remaining between them. The CDR3 is 16 amino acids.

This clonotype came up a few times. The chain couples TRBV7-3 to TRBJ1-4; no clear D. The V gene lost 1 base and the J gene lost 4 bases, with 16 bases spanning the gap. The germline gives CDR1 SGHTA, CDR2 FQGTGA. The CDR3 totals 17 residues. CDR3 loop: CASSLSRIDSINEKLFF. Here the CDR3 DNA reads TGTGCCAGCAGCTTAAGTCGTATTGATAGTATTAATGAAAAACTGTTTTTT.

This clonotype was picked up many times. The chain recombines TRBV18 with TRBJ2-1; TRBD1 matches 7 bases. CDR1 is KGHSH and CDR2 is LQKENI in the germline V gene. J gave up 0 bases and V 1 base, and 0 bases lay outside the gene matches. The CDR3 is 15 amino acids. The DNA of the CDR3 is TGTGCCAGCTCACCACAGGGGGCCTCCTACAATGAGCAGTTCTTC. It yields the protein CASSPQGASYNEQFF.

The rearrangement links TRBV5-4 to TRBJ2-5, with 8 bases lining up with TRBD2. The CDR3 loop spans 14 amino acids. V lost 2 bases to trimming and J lost 4 bases; unmatched junction nucleotides: 4. CDR1 and CDR2 (germline): SGHNT, YYREEE (reference sequence). CDR3 bases: TGTGCCAGCAGCTTTGAAGCGGGGGCAGAGACCCAGTACTTC. Encoded protein: CASSFEAGAETQYF.

There are a few counts of this clonotype. This chain links TRBV7-2 with TRBJ1-5; TRBD1 is a possible D gene (5 bases). Germline V lookup: CDR1 SGHTA, CDR2 FQGNSA. Trimming stripped 5 bases from V and 2 bases from J, with 10 bases between. This CDR3 comprises 14 residues. Written as DNA, the CDR3 is TGTGCCAGCAGCGGACCGGGGGGCAATCAGCCCCAGCATTTT. Translation: CASSGPGGNQPQHF.

This clonotype was observed a handful of times. The rearrangement links TRBV12-3 or TRBV12-4 to TRBJ2-2; D remains ambiguous. This CDR3 has 16 residues. Trimming removed 6 bases from V and 3 bases from J, with 17 bases in between. CDR3 sequence: CASSTLRSRDTGELFF. For the CDR3, the DNA is TGTGCCAGCAGCACACTGCGGTCTCGGGACACCGGGGAGCTGTTTTTT.

J is TRBJ1-6 and V is TRBV9; D gene uncertain. V was cut by 0 bases and J by 5 bases, with 3 bases left in between. Germline V gene sequence: CDR1 SGDLS, CDR2 YYNGEE. This CDR3 contains 13 residues. CDR3 coding DNA: TGTGCCAGCAGCGTAGAAAATAATTCACCCCTCCACTTT. As protein: CASSVENNSPLHF.

This clonotype was seen only a few times. This chain connects TRBV4-1 to TRBJ2-3; TRBD2 matches 10 bases. The CDR3 covers 15 residues. Looked up from germline, CDR1 is MGHRA and CDR2 is YSYEKL. J lost 4 bases, V lost 1 base, and 2 bases had no gene match. In DNA form, the CDR3 reads TGCGCCAGCAGCCAAGGAGGACTAGCGGCAGATACGCAGTATTTT. Translating it yields CASSQGGLAADTQYF.